This T cell receptor (beta chain) was documented in a study of T cell repertoires in cytomegalovirus infection. Whole-study findings and limits: What dominated the ex vivo response were HLA-C-restricted CMV-specific TCR beta clonotypes.

TCRdb processed the reads anew with MiXCR; each CDR3 protein has one entry. This sample yields some 160,000 distinct CDR3 sequences, of which about a sixth are seen a single time; 15% to 20% belongs to the top ten. In regard to this clonotype: The target antigen is unknown.

The trim removed 6 bases at V and 1 base at J, leaving 16 bases unmatched. The V gene's germline CDR1 is MDHEN and CDR2 SYDVKM. CDR3 length equals 18 residues. Sequenced: CD8+ T cells from PBMCs. The TCR originated in a human donor in good health (CMV status not recorded). Some clones in this sample may be carry-over from other donors' samples. This sequence joins TRBV28 and TRBJ1-2; 8 nucleotides line up with TRBD1. The CDR3 DNA follows: TGTGCCAGCAGAACCAGGGGGGGACAGGCCGAAAATAACTATGGCTACACCTTC. It specifies CASRTRGGQAENNYGYTF.